This T cell receptor (beta chain) was profiled in a study of blood T cell repertoires in COVID-19. Method: immunoSEQ multiplex PCR; TCRdb's copy keeps in-frame clones and lacks some. This sample yields more than 250,000 clones, of which 86% are seen a single time; about 3.6% belongs to the top ten. The CDR3 extends over 13 amino acids. Trimming cost V 3 bases and J 9 bases, with 9 bases left between them. Germline CDR1 is SGHVS and CDR2 is FQNEAQ. This TCR was recovered from a man aged 18-30 years with active or convalescent COVID-19. The chain is built from TRBV7-8 and TRBJ1-6; D unclear. The sample consisted of peripheral blood. The CDR3: CASSFETGSPLHF. For the CDR3, the DNA is TGTGCCAGCAGCTTTGAGACGGGTTCACCCCTCCACTTT.